Here is one T cell receptor (beta chain) with its context. Its antigen is as yet unknown. No DNA is given; TCRdb re-called the 5' RACE reads and lists each CDR3 protein once. The sample has about 450,000 distinct CDR3 sequences, and its top ten clones hold 2% to 2.5%. This specimen belongs to a study of monozygotic twins with inflammatory bowel disease. Findings and limits, study-wide: Lower sharing of clonotypes with other individuals was seen in IBD patients than in healthy twins. This was most marked in patients showing signs of disease activity.

The specimen sequenced was blood. The receptor was isolated from a human donor with ulcerative colitis or Crohn's disease, or a healthy co-twin of an affected twin (not recorded which).

CDR3: CASSGAAFDQPQHF. This chain connects TRBV19 to TRBJ1-5; the D call of TRBD1 rests on TCRdb alone, since no DNA is present to check it. Germline CDR1 reads LNHDA; CDR2 reads SQIVND (reference sequence). There are 14 residues in the CDR3.